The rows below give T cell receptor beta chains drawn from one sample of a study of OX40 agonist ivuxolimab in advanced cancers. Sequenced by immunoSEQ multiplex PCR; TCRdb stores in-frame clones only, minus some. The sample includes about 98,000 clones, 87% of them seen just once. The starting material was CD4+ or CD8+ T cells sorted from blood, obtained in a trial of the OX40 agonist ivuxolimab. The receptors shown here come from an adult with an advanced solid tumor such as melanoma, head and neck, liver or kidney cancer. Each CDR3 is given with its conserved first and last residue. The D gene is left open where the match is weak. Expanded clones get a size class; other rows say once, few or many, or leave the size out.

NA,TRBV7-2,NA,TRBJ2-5,CASSPRGETQYF,TGTGCCAGCAGTCCTAGAGGAGAGACCCAGTACTTC
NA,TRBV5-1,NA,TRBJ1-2,CASSRTGEGYTF,TGCGCCAGCAGCCGTACGGGGGAAGGCTACACCTTC
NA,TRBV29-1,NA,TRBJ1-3,CSVVSGFGNTIYF,TGCAGCGTTGTTTCTGGGTTTGGAAACACCATATATTTT
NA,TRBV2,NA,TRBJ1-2,CASSEGVGVSYGYTF,TGTGCCAGCAGTGAAGGCGTCGGAGTTAGCTATGGCTACACCTTC
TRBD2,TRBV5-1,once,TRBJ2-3,CASSWQIAGAPDTQYF,TGCGCCAGCAGTTGGCAGATAGCGGGGGCCCCAGATACGCAGTATTTT
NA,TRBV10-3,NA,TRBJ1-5,CAISPGDQPQHF,TGTGCCATCAGCCCGGGGGATCAGCCCCAGCATTTT
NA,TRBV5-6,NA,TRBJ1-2,CASSRQSYSYTF,TGTGCCAGCAGCCGACAGTCCTATAGCTACACCTTC
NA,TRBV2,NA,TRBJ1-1,CASSRQENTEAFF,TGTGCCAGCAGTCGACAGGAGAACACTGAAGCTTTCTTT
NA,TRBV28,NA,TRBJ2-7,CASSSTEKQYF,TGTGCCAGCAGTTCTACGGAGAAGCAGTACTTC
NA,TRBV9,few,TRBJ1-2,CASSVDDRPKGYTF,TGTGCCAGCAGCGTAGATGACAGGCCTAAGGGCTACACCTTC
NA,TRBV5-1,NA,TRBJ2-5,CASSPSAGRTETQYF,TGCGCCAGCAGCCCCTCTGCCGGGAGAACGGAGACCCAGTACTTC
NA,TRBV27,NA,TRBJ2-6,CASRTAGANVLTF,TGTGCCAGCAGGACGGCTGGGGCCAACGTCCTGACTTTC
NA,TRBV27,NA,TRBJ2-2,CASSSSRHSNTGELFF,TGTGCCAGCAGTTCCTCTAGACATTCGAACACCGGGGAGCTGTTTTTT
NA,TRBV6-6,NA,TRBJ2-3,CASSLPGVTDTQYF,TGTGCCAGCAGTCTCCCGGGGGTCACAGATACGCAGTATTTT
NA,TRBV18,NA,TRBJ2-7,CASSLGARGDEQYF,TGTGCCAGCTCACTGGGGGCCCGTGGGGACGAGCAGTACTTC
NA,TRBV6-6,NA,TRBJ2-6,CASTSGKSGANVLTF,TGTGCCAGCACGTCAGGGAAGTCTGGGGCCAACGTCCTGACTTTC
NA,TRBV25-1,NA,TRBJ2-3,CASTDFSDTQYF,TGTGCCAGCACGGACTTCTCAGATACGCAGTATTTT
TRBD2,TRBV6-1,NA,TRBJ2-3,CASASGGPHTDTQYF,TGTGCCAGTGCTAGCGGGGGGCCACACACAGATACGCAGTATTTT
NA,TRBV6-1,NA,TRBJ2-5,CASRKTGEVETQYF,TGTGCCAGCCGAAAAACCGGGGAGGTGGAGACCCAGTACTTC
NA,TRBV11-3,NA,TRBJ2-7,CASSTRLGPYEQYF,TGTGCCAGCAGCACCCGGCTAGGGCCCTACGAGCAGTACTTC
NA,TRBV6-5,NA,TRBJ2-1,CASKGEAEQFF,TGTGCCAGCAAGGGGGAGGCTGAGCAGTTCTTC
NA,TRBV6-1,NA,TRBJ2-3,CASSEPQDTQYF,TGTGCCAGCAGTGAACCCCAAGATACGCAGTATTTT
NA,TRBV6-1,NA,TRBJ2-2,CASGPSRGTGELFF,TGTGCCAGCGGACCCAGCAGGGGCACCGGGGAGCTGTTTTTT
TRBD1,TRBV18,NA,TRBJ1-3,CASSPQGGSGNTIYF,TGTGCCAGCTCCCCCCAGGGGGGATCTGGAAACACCATATATTTT
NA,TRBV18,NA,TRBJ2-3,CASSPLITSTDTQYF,TGTGCCAGCTCACCATTAATAACTAGCACAGATACGCAGTATTTT
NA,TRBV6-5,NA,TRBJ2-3,CASRLGGATDTQYF,TGTGCCAGCAGGCTTGGGGGGGCCACAGATACGCAGTATTTT
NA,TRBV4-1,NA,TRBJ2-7,CASSQKTSSYEQYF,TGCGCCAGCAGCCAAAAGACATCTTCCTACGAGCAGTACTTC